Described below is a single T cell receptor (beta chain) sequence and its context. Its specificity is unknown. The sample is drawn from a study of T cell repertoires in cytomegalovirus infection. The wider study: Both a matching HLA type and CMV infection were indicated by public TCR beta signatures. The study's findings and limits: The study found HLA-C-restricted CMV-specific TCR beta clonotypes dominating the ex vivo response. Cumulative public TCR beta family frequency identified carriers of CMV plus the relevant HLA.

Germline values: CDR1 SEHNR, CDR2 FQNEAQ (reference sequence). V was trimmed by 4 bases and J by 3 bases, leaving 13 bases between them. The CDR3 is 14 residues long. From the reads, TCRdb called clonotypes with MiXCR, one entry per CDR3 protein. The sample has roughly 920,000 distinct CDR3 sequences, approximately 33% seen once. The clonotype comes from a human donor in good health (CMV status not recorded). Some clones in this sample may be carry-over from other donors' samples. This sequence joins TRBV7-9 and TRBJ2-7; D may be TRBD1 (6 bases). The sample in question was cultured CD8+ T cells from PBMCs, obtained from culture after CMV antigen stimulation. The CDR3 here is CASSSLDRHYEQYF. CDR3 nucleotide sequence: TGTGCCAGCAGCTCTCTAGACAGGCACTACGAGCAGTACTTC.